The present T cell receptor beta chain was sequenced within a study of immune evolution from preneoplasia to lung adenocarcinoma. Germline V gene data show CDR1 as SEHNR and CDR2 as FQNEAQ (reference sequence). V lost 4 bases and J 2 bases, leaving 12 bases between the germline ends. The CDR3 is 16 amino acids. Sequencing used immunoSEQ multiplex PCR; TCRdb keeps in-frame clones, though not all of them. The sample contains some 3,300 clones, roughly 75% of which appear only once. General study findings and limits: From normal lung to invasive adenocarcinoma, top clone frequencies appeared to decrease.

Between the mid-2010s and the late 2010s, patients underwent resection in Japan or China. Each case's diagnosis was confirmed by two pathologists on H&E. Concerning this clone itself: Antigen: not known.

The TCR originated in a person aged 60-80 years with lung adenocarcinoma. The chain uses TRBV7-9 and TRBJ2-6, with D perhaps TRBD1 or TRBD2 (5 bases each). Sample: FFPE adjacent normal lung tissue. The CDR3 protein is CASSSGPGPGANVLTF. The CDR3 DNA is TGTGCCAGCAGCTCCGGACCGGGACCTGGGGCCAACGTCCTGACTTTC.